Described below is a single TCR beta chain sequence and its context. The source of the sample is a study of T cells after yellow fever vaccination. Production of TCR cDNA was by 5'RACE template switching, which also added a universal primer site and UMIs. Via MiXCR, TCRdb re-called the 5' RACE reads, giving one row per CDR3 protein. Altogether 300,000 or so distinct CDR3 sequences are present, roughly 8% being singletons, with the ten largest covering roughly 15%. This receptor was identified in a man aged 18 to 35 who received the YFV17D yellow fever vaccine. The starting material was PBMCs, obtained approximately 47 days after the first yellow fever vaccination.

In nucleotides, the CDR3 is TGTGCCAGCAGCTTTACAACAGGGGGAGGTGGAAACACCATATATTTT. As protein: CASSFTTGGGGNTIYF. The V and J genes are TRBV7-9 and TRBJ1-3; 8 positions match TRBD1. The V and J ends lost 3 bases and 3 bases, in that order; junction bases with no gene match: 7. This CDR3 spans 16 amino acids. The germline V gene has CDR1 SEHNR and CDR2 FQNEAQ (reference sequence).